The next 9 T cell receptor beta chains were all read from a single sample in a study of regulatory T cells in long-lasting Graves disease. Described time point: persistent/refractory GD, antithyroid drugs over 5 years with positive TRAb. The TCR library used RNA extracted from PBMCs. According to the study, TCR beta libraries were built with iRepertoire HTBI primers and CDR3-region Arm-PCR. TCRdb itself ran the multiplex PCR reads through MiXCR, one entry per CDR3 protein. The data contain some 430,000 distinct CDR3 sequences, about 22% of them singletons. Sequencing used peripheral blood mononuclear cells (PBMCs), obtained when the disease was refractory, from a patient treated with antithyroid drugs. The receptors here all came from a female donor with Graves disease.

Note on this clonotype: The junction departs from the called germline gene at one end, perhaps through a read error. J is TRBJ1-1 and V is TRBV28; a weak D match, TRBD1 (5 bases). This CDR3 has 13 residues. In germline, CDR1 is MDHEN, CDR2 SYDVKM. For the CDR3, the DNA is TGCGCCAGCAGCCAAGAGGGGATCACTGAAGCTTTCTTT. Its protein is CASSQEGITEAFF.

The chain joins TRBV14 to TRBJ1-1; D is unclear. Germline V gene sequence: CDR1 SGHDN, CDR2 FVKESK. Trimming took off 4 bases at V and 5 bases at J, with 14 bases between the two ends. The CDR3 is 14 residues long. The DNA for the CDR3 is TGTGCCAGCAGCCGTGGACCCTTTAAGACTGAAGCTTTCTTT. It codes for CASSRGPFKTEAFF.

The CDR3 spells CASRKDENIQYF. As DNA, the CDR3 is TGTGCCAGCAGAAAGGATGAGAACATTCAGTACTTC. J is TRBJ2-4 and V is TRBV6-1; D call uncertain. The CDR3 has 12 amino acids. V was pared by 6 bases and J by 7 bases, with 10 bases between. In germline, CDR1 is MNHNS, CDR2 SASEGT.

This clonotype was seen repeatedly, ten times or more. The chain carries TRBV2 and TRBJ1-1; D not certain. This CDR3 spans 13 amino acids. The V end lost 4 bases, the J end lost 1 base, and 7 bases lay between the germline ends. Germline V gene sequence: CDR1 SNHLY, CDR2 FYNNEI. The CDR3 sequence is CASSVSKNTEAFF. Written as DNA, the CDR3 is TGTGCCAGCAGTGTTTCCAAGAACACTGAAGCTTTCTTT.

This clonotype was picked up a small number of times. This clone may be a read error of a much larger clone one base away. Without the conserved terminal phenylalanine or tryptophan, this CDR3 likely stems from a read error. V is TRBV12-3 or TRBV12-4 and J is TRBJ1-1, with D maybe TRBD1 (6 bases). Trimming removed 3 bases at V and 1 base at J, with 15 bases between. This CDR3 comprises 16 residues. CDR3 in DNA: TGTGCCAGCAGTTTGAGCCAGGGGAGGCCGAACACTGAAGCTTTCTCT. Translating it yields CASSLSQGRPNTEAFS.

Note on this clonotype: A much larger clone is a single base away; this may be a read error. This chain uses TRBV5-5 with TRBJ1-1; D is uncertain. The germline CDR1 and CDR2 sequences are SGHKS and YYEKEE (reference sequence). The CDR3 loop spans 13 amino acids. Deletions cut 1 base from V and 3 bases from J, with 7 bases between. CDR3 region: CASSLPDYTEAFF. CDR3 coding DNA: TGTGCCAGCAGCTTGCCTGACTACACTGAAGCTTTCTTT. Variable domain in full (rest from reference TRBV5-5 and TRBJ1-1): DAGVTQSPTHLIKTRGQQVTLRCSPISGHKSVSWYQQVLGQGPQFIFQYYEKEERGRGNFPDRFSARQFPNYSSELNVNALLLGDSALYLCASSLPDYTEAFFGQGTRLTVV.

This clonotype was detected many times. This chain links TRBV6-1 with TRBJ1-1; D possibly corresponds to TRBD1 (5 bases). Trimming pared 7 bases from V and 6 bases from J, leaving 24 bases between. The CDR3 has 16 residues. Germline CDR1 is MNHNS and CDR2 is SASEGT. The CDR3 loop reads CASIPVAGRTRAEAFF. The CDR3 nucleotides read TGTGCCAGCATCCCCGTGGCAGGGAGGACTCGGGCTGAAGCTTTCTTT.

In this sample, this clonotype turned up many times. V and J are TRBV2 and TRBJ1-1; D is perhaps TRBD1 (6 bases). Germline lookup yields CDR1 SNHLY and CDR2 FYNNEI. V was clipped by 8 bases and J by 1 base, with 8 bases between them. This CDR3 is built from 12 residues. DNA for the CDR3: TGTGCCAGCGGGACATCGAACACTGAAGCTTTCTTT. Translation: CASGTSNTEAFF. Drawing the rest from reference TRBV2 and TRBJ1-1, the complete variable domain is EPEVTQTPSHQVTQMGQEVILRCVPISNHLYFYWYRQILGQKVEFLVSFYNNEISEKSEIFDDQFSVERPDGSNFTLKIRSTKLEDSAMYFCASGTSNTEAFFGQGTRLTVV.

This clonotype came up many times. The V gene is TRBV29-1, the J gene TRBJ2-7; a weak D match, TRBD1 (6 bases). V dropped 6 bases and J dropped 3 bases, with 18 bases sitting between them. Germline lookup yields CDR1 SQVTM and CDR2 ANQGSEA. CDR3 length equals 14 residues. The chain's CDR3 is CSVGQSSARYEQYF. CDR3 coding DNA: TGCAGCGTCGGACAGTCTTCGGCTCGCTACGAGCAGTACTTC.